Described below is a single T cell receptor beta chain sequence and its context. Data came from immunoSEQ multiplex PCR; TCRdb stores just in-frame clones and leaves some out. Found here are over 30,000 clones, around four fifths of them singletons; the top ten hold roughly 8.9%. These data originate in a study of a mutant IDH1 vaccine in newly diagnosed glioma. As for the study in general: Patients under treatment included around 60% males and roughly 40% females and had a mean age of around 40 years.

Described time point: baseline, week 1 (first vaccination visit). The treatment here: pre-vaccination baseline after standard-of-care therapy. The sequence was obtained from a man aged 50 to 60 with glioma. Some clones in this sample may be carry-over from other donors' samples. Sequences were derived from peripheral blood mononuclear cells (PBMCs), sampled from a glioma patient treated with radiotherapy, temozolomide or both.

The CDR3 here is CASSEDSSYNEQFF. CDR3 DNA: TGTGCCAGCAGTGAGGACAGCTCCTACAATGAGCAGTTCTTC. This chain links TRBV6-4 with TRBJ2-1; maybe TRBD1 (6 bases). Germline V gene sequence: CDR1 MRHNA, CDR2 SNTAGT. V lost 3 bases and J 0 bases, leaving 6 bases between the germline ends. This CDR3 comprises 14 residues.